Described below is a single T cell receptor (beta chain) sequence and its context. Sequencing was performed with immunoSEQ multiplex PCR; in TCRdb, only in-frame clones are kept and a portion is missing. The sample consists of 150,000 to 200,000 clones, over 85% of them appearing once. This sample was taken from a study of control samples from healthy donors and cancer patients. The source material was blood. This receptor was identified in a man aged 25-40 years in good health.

The CDR3 region has the DNA TGTGCCAGCTCACCCCCAGAAGCTAGGGGGACCCAGTACTTC. The encoded protein is CASSPPEARGTQYF. The chain recombines TRBV18 with TRBJ2-5, with D perhaps TRBD1 (5 bases). With 3 bases removed from V and 7 bases from J, the gap between germline ends came to 15 bases. The CDR3 runs 14 residues. Germline V lookup: CDR1 KGHSH, CDR2 LQKENI.